This T cell receptor (beta chain) stems from a study of blood T cell repertoires in COVID-19. Study in general: Nucleic acid was either cDNA or gDNA, and it came from T cells, B-cell-depleted T cells, or PBMCs.

The CDR3 runs to 14 residues. Trimming took 4 bases from V and 13 from J; bases not matched to a gene: 6. Germline CDR1 and CDR2: SGHTA and FQGNSA. Profiled with immunoSEQ multiplex PCR; TCRdb holds only in-frame clones, not every one. The profile covers some 200,000 clones, with 82% appearing a single time and roughly 5.1% taken by the ten largest. Seattle patients were enrolled while actively infected and followed longitudinally. The sequence derives from a woman aged 65 to 85 with COVID-19, enrolled during active disease. The specimen was peripheral blood. J is TRBJ2-4 and V is TRBV7-2; 14 bases map to TRBD2. CDR3 nucleotides: TGTGCCAGCAGCTCGGGACTAGCGGGAGTGCGACAGTACTTC. Protein sequence: CASSSGLAGVRQYF.